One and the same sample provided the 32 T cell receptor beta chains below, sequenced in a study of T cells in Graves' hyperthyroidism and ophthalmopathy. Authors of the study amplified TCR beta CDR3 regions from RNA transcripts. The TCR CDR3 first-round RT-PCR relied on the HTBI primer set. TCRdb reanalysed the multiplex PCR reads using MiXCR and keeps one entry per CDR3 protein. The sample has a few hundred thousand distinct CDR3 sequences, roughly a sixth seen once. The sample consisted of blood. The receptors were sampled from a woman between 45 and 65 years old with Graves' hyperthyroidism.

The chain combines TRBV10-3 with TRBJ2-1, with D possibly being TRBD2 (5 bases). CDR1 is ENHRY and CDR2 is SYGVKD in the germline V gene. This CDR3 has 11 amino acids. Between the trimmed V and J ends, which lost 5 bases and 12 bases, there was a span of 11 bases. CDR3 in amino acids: CAISPGRMQFF. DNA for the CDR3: TGTGCCATCAGTCCGGGAAGGATGCAGTTCTTC.

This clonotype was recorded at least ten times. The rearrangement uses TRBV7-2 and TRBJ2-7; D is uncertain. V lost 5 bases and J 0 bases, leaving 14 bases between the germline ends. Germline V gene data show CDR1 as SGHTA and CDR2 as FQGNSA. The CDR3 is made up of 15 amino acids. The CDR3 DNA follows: TGTGCCAGCAGCCCCGATTCGCGGTACTCCTACGAGCAGTACTTC. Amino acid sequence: CASSPDSRYSYEQYF.

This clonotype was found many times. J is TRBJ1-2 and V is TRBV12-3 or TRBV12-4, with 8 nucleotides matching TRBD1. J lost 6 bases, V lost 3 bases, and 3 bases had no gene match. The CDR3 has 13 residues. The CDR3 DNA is TGTGCCAGCAGTTTGACAGGGGCGAATGGCTACACCTTC. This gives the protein CASSLTGANGYTF.

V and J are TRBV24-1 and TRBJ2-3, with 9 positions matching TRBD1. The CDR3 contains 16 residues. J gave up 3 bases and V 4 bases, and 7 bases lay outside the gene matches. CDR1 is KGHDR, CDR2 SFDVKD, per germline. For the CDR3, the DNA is TGTGCCACCAGTGACCCGGGACAGGGACTTACAGATACGCAGTATTTT. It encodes CATSDPGQGLTDTQYF.

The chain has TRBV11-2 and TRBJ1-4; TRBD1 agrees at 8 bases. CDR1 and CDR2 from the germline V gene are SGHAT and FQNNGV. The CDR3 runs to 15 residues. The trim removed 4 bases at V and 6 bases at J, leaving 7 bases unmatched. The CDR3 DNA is TGTGCCAGCAGCTCCGGACAGGGTTGGGATGAAAAACTGTTTTTT. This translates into CASSSGQGWDEKLFF.

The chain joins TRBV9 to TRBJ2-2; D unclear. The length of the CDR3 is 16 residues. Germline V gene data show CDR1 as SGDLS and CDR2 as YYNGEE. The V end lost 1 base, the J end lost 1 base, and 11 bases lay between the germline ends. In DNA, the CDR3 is TGTGCCAGCAGCGTATCTAGTATGGGGAACACCGGGGAGCTGTTTTTT. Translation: CASSVSSMGNTGELFF.

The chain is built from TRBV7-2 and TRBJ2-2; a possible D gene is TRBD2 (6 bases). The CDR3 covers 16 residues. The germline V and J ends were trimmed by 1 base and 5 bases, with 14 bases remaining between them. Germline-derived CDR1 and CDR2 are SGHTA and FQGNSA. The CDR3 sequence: CASSLGSGAGTGELFF. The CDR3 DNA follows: TGTGCCAGCAGCTTAGGGAGTGGCGCGGGGACCGGGGAGCTGTTTTTT. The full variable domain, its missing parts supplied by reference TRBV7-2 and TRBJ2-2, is GAGVSQSPSNKVTEKGKDVELRCDPISGHTALYWYRQSLGQGLEFLIYFQGNSAPDKSGLPSDRFSAERTGGSVSTLTIQRTQQEDSAVYLCASSLGSGAGTGELFFGEGSRLTVL.

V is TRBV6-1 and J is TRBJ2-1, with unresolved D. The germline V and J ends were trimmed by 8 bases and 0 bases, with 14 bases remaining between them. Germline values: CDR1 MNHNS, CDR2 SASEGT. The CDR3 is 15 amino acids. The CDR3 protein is CASSERPSSYNEQFF. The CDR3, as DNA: TGTGCCAGCTCGGAAAGGCCGAGCTCCTACAATGAGCAGTTCTTC.

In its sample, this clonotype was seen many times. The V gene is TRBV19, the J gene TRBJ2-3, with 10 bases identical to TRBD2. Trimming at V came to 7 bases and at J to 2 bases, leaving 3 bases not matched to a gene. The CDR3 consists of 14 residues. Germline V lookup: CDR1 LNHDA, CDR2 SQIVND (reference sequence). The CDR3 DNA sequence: TGTGCCAGTAATGGGACTAGCGACACAGATACGCAGTATTTT. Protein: CASNGTSDTDTQYF.

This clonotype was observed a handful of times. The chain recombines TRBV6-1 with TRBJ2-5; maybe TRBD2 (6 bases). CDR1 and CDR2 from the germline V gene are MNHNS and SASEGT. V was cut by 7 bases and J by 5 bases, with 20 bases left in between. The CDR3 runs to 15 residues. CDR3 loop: CASNTRGRDWETQYF. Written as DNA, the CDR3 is TGTGCCAGCAACACTCGGGGTCGGGACTGGGAGACCCAGTACTTC.

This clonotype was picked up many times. In DNA, the CDR3 is TGTGCCAGCAGCTCCGAGGGTGGCTCCTACAATGAGCAGTTCTTC. Its translation is CASSSEGGSYNEQFF. J is TRBJ2-1 and V is TRBV7-3, with D possibly TRBD2 on 5 matching bases. CDR1 is SGHTA, CDR2 FQGTGA, per germline. There are 15 residues in the CDR3. V lost 4 bases, J lost 0 bases, and 10 bases lay in between.

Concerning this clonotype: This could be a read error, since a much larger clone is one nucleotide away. In DNA, the CDR3 is TGTGCCAGCAGCTCCGGGTTCGGGGAAACTGAAGCTTTCTTT. As protein: CASSSGFGETEAFF. This chain joins TRBV5-8 and TRBJ1-1; D remains unclear. CDR1 is SGHTS, CDR2 YDEGEE, per germline. The CDR3 contains 14 residues. V shed 3 bases and J shed 5 bases, with 14 bases lying between them.

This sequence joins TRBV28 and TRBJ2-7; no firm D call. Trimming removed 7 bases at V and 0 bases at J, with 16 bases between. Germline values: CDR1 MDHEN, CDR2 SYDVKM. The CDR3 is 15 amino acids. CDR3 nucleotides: TGTGCCAGCACAATAGACGGAAGCTTCTCCTACGAGCAGTACTTC. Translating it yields CASTIDGSFSYEQYF.

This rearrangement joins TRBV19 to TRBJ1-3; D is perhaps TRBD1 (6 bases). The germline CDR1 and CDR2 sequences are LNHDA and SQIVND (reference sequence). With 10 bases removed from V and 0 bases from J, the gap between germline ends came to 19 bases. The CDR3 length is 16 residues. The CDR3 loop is CATKRPGANSGNTIYF. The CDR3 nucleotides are TGTGCCACCAAGCGCCCGGGGGCGAACTCTGGAAACACCATATATTTT. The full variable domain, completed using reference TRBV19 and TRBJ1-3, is DGGITQSPKYLFRKEGQNVTLSCEQNLNHDAMYWYRQDPGQGLRLIYYSQIVNDFQKGDIAEGYSVSREKKESFPLTVTSAQKNPTAFYLCATKRPGANSGNTIYFGEGSWLTVV.

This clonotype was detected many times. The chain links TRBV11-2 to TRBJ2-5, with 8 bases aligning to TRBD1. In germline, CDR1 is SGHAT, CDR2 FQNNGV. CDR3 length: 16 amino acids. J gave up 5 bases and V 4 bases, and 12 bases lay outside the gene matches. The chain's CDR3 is CASSSYYGQGGETQYF. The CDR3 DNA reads TGTGCCAGCAGCTCCTACTACGGACAGGGCGGCGAGACCCAGTACTTC.

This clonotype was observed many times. CDR3 nucleotides: TGTGCCAGCAGCTCAAGCGGGCTAGCCAAAAACATTCAGTACTTC. This codes for CASSSSGLAKNIQYF. The chain combines TRBV7-9 with TRBJ2-4, with D tentatively TRBD2 (6 bases). The length of the CDR3 is 15 residues. V lost 4 bases, J lost 0 bases, and 10 bases lay in between. CDR1 SEHNR and CDR2 FQNEAQ come from the germline V gene (reference sequence).

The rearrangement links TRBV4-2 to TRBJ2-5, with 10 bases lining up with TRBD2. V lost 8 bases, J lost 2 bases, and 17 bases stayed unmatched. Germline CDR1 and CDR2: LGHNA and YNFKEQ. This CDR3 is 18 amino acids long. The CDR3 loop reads CASDRGRRPSGRQETQYF. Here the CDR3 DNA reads TGTGCCAGCGACCGAGGTCGGCGGCCTAGCGGGAGACAAGAGACCCAGTACTTC.

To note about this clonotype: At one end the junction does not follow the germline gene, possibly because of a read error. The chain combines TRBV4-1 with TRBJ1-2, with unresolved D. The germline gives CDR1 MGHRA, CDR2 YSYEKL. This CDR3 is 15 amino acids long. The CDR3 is CTSSQDLARNYGYTF. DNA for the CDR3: TGCACCAGCAGCCAAGATCTAGCACGGAACTATGGCTACACCTTC.

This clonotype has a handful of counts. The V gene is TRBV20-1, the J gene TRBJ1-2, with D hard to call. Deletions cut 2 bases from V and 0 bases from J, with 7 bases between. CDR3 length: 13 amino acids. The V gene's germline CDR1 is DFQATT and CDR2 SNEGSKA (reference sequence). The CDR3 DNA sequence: TGCAGTGCTAGACCCGGGACTAACTATGGCTACACCTTC. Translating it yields CSARPGTNYGYTF.

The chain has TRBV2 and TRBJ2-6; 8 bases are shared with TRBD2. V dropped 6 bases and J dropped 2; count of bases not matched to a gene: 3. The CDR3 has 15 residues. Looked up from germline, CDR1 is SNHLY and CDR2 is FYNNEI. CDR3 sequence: CASRVAGTGANVLTF. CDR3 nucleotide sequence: TGTGCCAGCAGGGTAGCGGGGACTGGGGCCAACGTCCTGACTTTC.

CDR3 nucleotide sequence: TGCGCCAGCAGCTTGGGACAGGGGTGGGCTGAAGCTTTCTTT. Translation gives CASSLGQGWAEAFF. J is TRBJ1-1 and V is TRBV5-1, with 8 bases aligning to TRBD1. This CDR3 has 14 amino acids. Germline loops: CDR1 SGHRS, CDR2 YFSETQ. Unmatched junction bases numbered 4, after V lost 0 bases and J lost 6 bases.

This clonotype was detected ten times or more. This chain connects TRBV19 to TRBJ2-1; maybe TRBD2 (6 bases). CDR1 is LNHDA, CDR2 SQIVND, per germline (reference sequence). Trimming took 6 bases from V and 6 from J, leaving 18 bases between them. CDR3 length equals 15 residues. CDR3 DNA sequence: TGTGCCAGTAGCGCCCGGGAGACCTTCCCCAATGAGCAGTTCTTC. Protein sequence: CASSARETFPNEQFF.

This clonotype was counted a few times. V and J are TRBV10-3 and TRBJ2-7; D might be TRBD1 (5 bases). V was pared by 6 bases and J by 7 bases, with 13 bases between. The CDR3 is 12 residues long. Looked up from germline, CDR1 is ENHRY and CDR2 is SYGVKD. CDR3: CAIRAPKGEQYF. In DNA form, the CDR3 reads TGTGCCATCAGGGCTCCTAAGGGGGAGCAGTACTTC.

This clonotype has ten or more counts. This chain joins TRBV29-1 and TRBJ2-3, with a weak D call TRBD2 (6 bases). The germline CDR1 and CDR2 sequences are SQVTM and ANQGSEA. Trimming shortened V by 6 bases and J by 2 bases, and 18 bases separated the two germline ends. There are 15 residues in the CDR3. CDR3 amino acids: CSVGLPDTSTDTQYF. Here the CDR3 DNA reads TGCAGCGTCGGACTACCCGACACTTCCACAGATACGCAGTATTTT.

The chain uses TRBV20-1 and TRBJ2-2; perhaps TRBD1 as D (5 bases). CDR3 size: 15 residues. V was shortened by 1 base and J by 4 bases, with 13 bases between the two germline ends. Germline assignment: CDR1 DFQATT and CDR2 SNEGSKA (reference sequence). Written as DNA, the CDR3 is TGCAGTGCTAGAGTAGGCAGGGCTGGCACCGGGGAGCTGTTTTTT. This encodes CSARVGRAGTGELFF.

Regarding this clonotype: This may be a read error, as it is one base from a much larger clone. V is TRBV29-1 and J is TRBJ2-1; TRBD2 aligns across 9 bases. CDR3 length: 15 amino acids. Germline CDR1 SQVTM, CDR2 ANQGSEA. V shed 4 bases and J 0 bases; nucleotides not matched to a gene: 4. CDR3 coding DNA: TGCAGCGTTGGATCGGGACTAGCCTCCTACAATGAGCAGTTCTTC. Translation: CSVGSGLASYNEQFF.

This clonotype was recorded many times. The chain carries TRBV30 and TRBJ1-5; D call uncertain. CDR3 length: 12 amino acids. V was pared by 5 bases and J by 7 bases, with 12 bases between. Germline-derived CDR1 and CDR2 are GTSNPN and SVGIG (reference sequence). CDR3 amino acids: CAWGGPSQPQHF. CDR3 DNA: TGTGCCTGGGGTGGACCAAGCCAGCCCCAGCATTTT. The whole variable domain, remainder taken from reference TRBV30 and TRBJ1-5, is SQTIHQWPATLVQPVGSPLSLECTVEGTSNPNLYWYRQAAGRGLQLLFYSVGIGQISSEVPQNLSASRPQDRQFILSSKKLLLSDSGFYLCAWGGPSQPQHFGDGTRLSIL.

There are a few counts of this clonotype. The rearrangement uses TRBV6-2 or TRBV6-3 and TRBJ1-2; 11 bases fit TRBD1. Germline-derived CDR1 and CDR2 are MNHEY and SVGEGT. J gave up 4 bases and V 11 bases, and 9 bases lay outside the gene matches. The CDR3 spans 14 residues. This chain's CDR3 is CAARDRGTRYGYTF. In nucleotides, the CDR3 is TGTGCCGCTCGGGACAGGGGGACACGCTATGGCTACACCTTC.

Here the CDR3 DNA reads TGTGCCTGGAGAGCGACTAGCGGAGGGAGATACAATGAGCAGTTCTTC. Translation: CAWRATSGGRYNEQFF. The rearrangement links TRBV30 to TRBJ2-1; TRBD2 agrees at 9 bases. The CDR3 contains 16 residues. Germline assignment: CDR1 GTSNPN and CDR2 SVGIG (reference sequence). Trimming at V came to 3 bases and at J to 4 bases, leaving 10 bases not matched to a gene.

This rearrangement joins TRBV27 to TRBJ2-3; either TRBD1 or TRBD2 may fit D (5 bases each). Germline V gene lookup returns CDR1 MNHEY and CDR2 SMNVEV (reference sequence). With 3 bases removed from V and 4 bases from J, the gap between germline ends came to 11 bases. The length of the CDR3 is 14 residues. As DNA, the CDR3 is TGTGCCAGCAGTTTGGAGCTGGGGGCAGATACGCAGTATTTT. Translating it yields CASSLELGADTQYF.

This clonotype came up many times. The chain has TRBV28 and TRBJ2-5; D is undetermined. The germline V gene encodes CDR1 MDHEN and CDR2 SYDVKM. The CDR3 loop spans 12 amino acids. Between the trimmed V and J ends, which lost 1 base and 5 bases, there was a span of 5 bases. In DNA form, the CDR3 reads TGTGCCAGCAGTTTATTTACGGAGACCCAGTACTTC. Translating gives CASSLFTETQYF.

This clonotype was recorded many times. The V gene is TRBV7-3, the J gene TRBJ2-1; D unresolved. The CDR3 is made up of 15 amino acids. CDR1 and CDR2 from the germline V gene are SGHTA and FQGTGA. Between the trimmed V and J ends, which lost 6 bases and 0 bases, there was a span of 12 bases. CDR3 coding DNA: TGTGCCAGCAGTCATCCGACAAGCTCCTACAATGAGCAGTTCTTC. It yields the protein CASSHPTSSYNEQFF.